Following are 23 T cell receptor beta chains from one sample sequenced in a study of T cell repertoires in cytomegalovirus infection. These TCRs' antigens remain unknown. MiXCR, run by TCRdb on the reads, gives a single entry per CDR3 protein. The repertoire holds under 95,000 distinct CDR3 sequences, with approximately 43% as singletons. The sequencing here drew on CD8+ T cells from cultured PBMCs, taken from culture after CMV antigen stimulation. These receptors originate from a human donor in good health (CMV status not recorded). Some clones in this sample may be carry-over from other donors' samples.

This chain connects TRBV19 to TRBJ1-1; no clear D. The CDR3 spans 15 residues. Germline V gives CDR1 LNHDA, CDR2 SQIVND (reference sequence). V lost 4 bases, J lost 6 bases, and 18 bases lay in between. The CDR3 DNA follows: TGTGCCAGTAGTACCCACAGAGACGTGGTCTCTGAAGCTTTCTTT. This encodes CASSTHRDVVSEAFF.

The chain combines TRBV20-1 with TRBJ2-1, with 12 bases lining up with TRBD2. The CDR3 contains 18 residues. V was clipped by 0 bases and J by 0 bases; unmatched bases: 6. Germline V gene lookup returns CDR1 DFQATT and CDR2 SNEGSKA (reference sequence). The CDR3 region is CSARDGLAGGPSYNEQFF. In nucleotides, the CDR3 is TGCAGTGCTAGAGATGGCCTAGCGGGAGGGCCCTCCTACAATGAGCAGTTCTTC.

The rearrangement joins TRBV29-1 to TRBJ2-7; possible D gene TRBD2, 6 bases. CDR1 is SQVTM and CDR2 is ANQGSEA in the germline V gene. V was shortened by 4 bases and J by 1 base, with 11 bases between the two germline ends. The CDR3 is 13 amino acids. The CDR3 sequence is CSVVRLGSYEQYF. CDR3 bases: TGCAGCGTTGTGAGACTAGGATCCTACGAGCAGTACTTC.

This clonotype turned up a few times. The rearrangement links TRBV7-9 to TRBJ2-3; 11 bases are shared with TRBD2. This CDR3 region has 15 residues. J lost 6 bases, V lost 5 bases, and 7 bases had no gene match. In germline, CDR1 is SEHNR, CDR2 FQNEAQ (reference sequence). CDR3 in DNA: TGTGCCAGCAGCCTGACTAGCGGGGCCGCCGATACGCAGTATTTT. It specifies CASSLTSGAADTQYF.

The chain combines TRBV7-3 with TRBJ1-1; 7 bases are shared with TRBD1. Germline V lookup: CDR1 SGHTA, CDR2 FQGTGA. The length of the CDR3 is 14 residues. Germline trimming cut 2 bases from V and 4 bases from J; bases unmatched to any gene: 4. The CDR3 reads CASSLQGVATEAFF. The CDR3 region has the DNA TGTGCCAGCAGCTTACAGGGGGTAGCCACTGAAGCTTTCTTT.

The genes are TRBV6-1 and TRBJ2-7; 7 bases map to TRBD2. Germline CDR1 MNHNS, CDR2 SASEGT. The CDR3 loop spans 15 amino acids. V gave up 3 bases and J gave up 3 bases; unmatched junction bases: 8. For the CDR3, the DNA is TGTGCCAGCAGTGAGGGGGGACTACCAATCTACGAGCAGTACTTC. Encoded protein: CASSEGGLPIYEQYF.

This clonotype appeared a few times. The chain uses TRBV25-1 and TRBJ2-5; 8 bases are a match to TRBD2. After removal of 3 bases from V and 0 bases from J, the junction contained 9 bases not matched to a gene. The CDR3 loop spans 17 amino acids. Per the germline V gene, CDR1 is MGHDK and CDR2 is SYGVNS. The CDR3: CASSEWLAGNYQETQYF. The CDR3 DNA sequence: TGTGCCAGCAGTGAGTGGCTAGCGGGTAACTACCAAGAGACCCAGTACTTC. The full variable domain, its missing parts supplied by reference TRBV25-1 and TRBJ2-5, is EADIYQTPRYLVIGTGKKITLECSQTMGHDKMYWYQQDPGMELHLIHYSYGVNSTEKGDLSSESTVSRIRTEHFPLTLESARPSHTSQYLCASSEWLAGNYQETQYFGPGTRLLVL.

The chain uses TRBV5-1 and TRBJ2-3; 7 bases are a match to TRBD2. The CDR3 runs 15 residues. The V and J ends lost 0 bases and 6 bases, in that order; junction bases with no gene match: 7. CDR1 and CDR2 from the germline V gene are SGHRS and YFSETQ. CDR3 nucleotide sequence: TGCGCCAGCAGCTTGGAATCTGCGGGAGTGGATACGCAGTATTTT. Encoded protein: CASSLESAGVDTQYF.

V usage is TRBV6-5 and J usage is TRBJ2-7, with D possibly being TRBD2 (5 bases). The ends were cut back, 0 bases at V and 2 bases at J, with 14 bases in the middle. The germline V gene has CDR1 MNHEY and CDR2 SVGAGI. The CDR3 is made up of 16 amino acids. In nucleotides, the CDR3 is TGTGCCAGCAGTTACTCGAGGGTACGGGGTCCCTACGAGCAGTACTTC. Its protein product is CASSYSRVRGPYEQYF.

CDR3: CASSLLSVNTEAFF. CDR3 DNA: TGTGCCAGCAGTTTGCTCAGTGTGAACACTGAAGCTTTCTTT. The chain combines TRBV27 with TRBJ1-1; no reliable D call. The CDR3 length is 14 residues. V was cut by 3 bases and J by 0 bases, with 8 bases left in between. Germline CDR1 is MNHEY and CDR2 is SMNVEV (reference sequence).

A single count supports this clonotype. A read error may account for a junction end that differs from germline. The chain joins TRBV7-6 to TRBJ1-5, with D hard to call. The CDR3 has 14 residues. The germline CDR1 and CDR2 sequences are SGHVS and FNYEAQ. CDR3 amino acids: CASSQAWDGQPRHF. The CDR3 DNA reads TGTGCCAGCAGCCAGGCTTGGGATGGTCAGCCCCGGCATTTT.

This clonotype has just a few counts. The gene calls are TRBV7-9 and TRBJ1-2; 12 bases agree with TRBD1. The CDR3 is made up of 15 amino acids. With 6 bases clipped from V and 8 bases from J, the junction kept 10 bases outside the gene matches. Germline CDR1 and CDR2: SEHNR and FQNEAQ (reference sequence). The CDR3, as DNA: TGTGCCAGCAGTTATGGGACAGGGGGCGCGGAGGGCTACACCTTC. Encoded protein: CASSYGTGGAEGYTF. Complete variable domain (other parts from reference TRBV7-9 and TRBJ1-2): DTGVSQNPRHKITKRGQNVTFRCDPISEHNRLYWYRQTLGQGPEFLTYFQNEAQLEKSRLLSDRFSAERPKGSFSTLEIQRTEQGDSAMYLCASSYGTGGAEGYTFGSGTRLTVV.

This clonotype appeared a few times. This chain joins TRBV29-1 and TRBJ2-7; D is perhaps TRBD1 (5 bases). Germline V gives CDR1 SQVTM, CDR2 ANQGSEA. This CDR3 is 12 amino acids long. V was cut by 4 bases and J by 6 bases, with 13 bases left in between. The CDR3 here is CSVAGQGFEQYF. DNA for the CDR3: TGCAGCGTTGCTGGGCAGGGCTTCGAGCAGTACTTC.

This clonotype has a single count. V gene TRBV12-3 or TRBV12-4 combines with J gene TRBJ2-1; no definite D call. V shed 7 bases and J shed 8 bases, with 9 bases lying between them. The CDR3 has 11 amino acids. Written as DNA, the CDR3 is TGTGCCAGCACCCGAGGCTATGAGCAGTTCTTC. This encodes CASTRGYEQFF.

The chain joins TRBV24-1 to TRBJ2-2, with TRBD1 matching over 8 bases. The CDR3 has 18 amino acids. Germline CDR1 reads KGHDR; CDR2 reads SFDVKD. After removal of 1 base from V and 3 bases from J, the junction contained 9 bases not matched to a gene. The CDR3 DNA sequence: TGTGCCACCAGTGATTTTGTGGACAGGGATCGTTACACCGGGGAGCTGTTTTTT. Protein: CATSDFVDRDRYTGELFF.

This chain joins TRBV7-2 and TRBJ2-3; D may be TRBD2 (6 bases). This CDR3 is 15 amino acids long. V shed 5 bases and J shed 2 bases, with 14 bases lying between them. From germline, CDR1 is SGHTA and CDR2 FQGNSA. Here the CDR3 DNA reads TGTGCCAGCAGCCGTACGGGACTCCACACAGATACGCAGTATTTT. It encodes CASSRTGLHTDTQYF.

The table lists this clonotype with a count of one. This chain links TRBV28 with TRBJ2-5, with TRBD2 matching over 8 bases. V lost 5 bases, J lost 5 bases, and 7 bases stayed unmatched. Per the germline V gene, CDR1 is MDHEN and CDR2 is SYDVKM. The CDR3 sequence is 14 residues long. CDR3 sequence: CASSPGGGGETQYF. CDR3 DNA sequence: TGTGCCAGCAGTCCCGGGGGGGGTGGCGAGACCCAGTACTTC.

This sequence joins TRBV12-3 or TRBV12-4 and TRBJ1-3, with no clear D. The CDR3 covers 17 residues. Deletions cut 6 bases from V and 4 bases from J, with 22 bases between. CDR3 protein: CASRTARARSSGNTIYF. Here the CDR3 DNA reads TGTGCCAGCAGGACGGCGAGGGCCCGAAGTTCCGGAAACACCATATATTTT.

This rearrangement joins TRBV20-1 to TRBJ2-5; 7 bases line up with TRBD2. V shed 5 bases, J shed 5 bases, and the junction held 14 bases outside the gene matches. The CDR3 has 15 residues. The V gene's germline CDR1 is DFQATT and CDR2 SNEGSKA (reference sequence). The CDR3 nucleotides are TGCAGTGCTCGGACTAGTGGAGGACGGACGGAGACCCAGTACTTC. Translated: CSARTSGGRTETQYF.

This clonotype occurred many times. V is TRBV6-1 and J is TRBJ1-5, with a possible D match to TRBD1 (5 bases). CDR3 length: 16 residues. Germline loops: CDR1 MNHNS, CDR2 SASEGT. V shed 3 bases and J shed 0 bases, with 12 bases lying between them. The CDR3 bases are TGTGCCAGCAGTGAGTTCTGGGGGGTTAGCAATCAGCCCCAGCATTTT. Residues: CASSEFWGVSNQPQHF.

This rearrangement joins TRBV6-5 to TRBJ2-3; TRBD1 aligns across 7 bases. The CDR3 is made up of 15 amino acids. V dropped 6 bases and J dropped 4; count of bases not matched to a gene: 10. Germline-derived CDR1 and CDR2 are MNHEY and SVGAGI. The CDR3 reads CASRPGTVSADTQYF. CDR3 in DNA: TGTGCCAGCAGGCCCGGGACAGTATCAGCAGATACGCAGTATTTT.

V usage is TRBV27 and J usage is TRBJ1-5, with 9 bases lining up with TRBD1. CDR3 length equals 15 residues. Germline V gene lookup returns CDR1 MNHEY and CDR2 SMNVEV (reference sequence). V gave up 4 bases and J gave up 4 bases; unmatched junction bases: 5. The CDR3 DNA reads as TGTGCCAGCAGTTCGGGACAGGGAGGGAATCAGCCCCAGCATTTT. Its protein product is CASSSGQGGNQPQHF.

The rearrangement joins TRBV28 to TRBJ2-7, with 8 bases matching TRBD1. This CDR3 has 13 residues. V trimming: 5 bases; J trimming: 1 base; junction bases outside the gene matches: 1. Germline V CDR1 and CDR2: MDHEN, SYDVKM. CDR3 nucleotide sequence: TGTGCCAGCAGTGGGGACAGGTCCTACGAGCAGTACTTC. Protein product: CASSGDRSYEQYF.